This T cell receptor (beta chain) was retrieved from a study of blood T cell repertoires in COVID-19. At the level of the study: Italy, Spain and the United States were the sources of the convalescent and acute COVID-19 samples. PBMCs, B-cell-depleted T cells, or T cells provided the cDNA or gDNA that made up the material.

Original methodology: Amplified reference gene primers provided the basis for estimating nucleated cell counts. Sequenced by immunoSEQ multiplex PCR; TCRdb stores in-frame clones only, minus some. Clone size and V and J calls were adopted from that table, with D and trimming inferred from the DNA. The top ten hold roughly 3% of the sample, which has fewer than 300,000 clones, roughly 85% seen once. This TCR was recovered from a woman under 30 with acute or convalescent COVID-19. Sequencing used peripheral blood.

This chain's CDR3 is CASSSIAASYNEQFF. The CDR3 bases are TGTGCCAGCAGCTCTATAGCGGCTTCCTACAATGAGCAGTTCTTC. V is TRBV7-2 and J is TRBJ2-1, with TRBD2 as a possible D gene (6 bases). Germline V gene data show CDR1 as SGHTA and CDR2 as FQGNSA. Deletions cut 4 bases from V and 1 base from J, with 11 bases between. This CDR3 region has 15 residues.